What follows are 25 T cell receptor beta chains derived from one specimen sequenced in a study of blood T cell repertoires in COVID-19. Sequencing was performed with immunoSEQ multiplex PCR; in TCRdb, only in-frame clones are kept and a portion is missing. The repertoire holds more than 200,000 clones, with 83% as singletons. Sequenced: peripheral blood. Source of these receptors: a man aged 35-49 years with active or convalescent COVID-19.

CDR3 DNA sequence: TGTGCCAGCAGCTCGCCGGAGATGAGACCCCAGGGGCAGTACTTC. This translates into CASSSPEMRPQGQYF. The chain employs TRBV27 and TRBJ2-7, with D tentatively TRBD1 (5 bases). CDR1 is MNHEY and CDR2 is SMNVEV in the germline V gene (reference sequence). The V end lost 6 bases, the J end lost 9 bases, and 24 bases lay between the germline ends. The CDR3 totals 15 residues.

Details on this clone: This same CDR3 is encoded by further DNA sequences in the sample. The chain couples TRBV7-9 to TRBJ1-3; TRBD1 is a possible D gene (5 bases). Trimming removed 1 base at V and 4 bases at J, with 5 bases between. CDR1 and CDR2 from the germline V gene are SEHNR and FQNEAQ (reference sequence). The CDR3 totals 13 residues. The CDR3 sequence: CASSLGQGNTIYF. The CDR3, as DNA: TGTGCCAGCAGCTTAGGACAGGGAAACACCATATATTTT.

The chain is built from TRBV27 and TRBJ2-5; perhaps TRBD1 as D (6 bases). V was pared by 6 bases and J by 5 bases, with 10 bases between. From germline, CDR1 is MNHEY and CDR2 SMNVEV (reference sequence). The CDR3 consists of 12 residues. The CDR3 spells CASRGTLETQYF. The CDR3 bases are TGTGCCAGCAGGGGGACACTCGAGACCCAGTACTTC.

This chain connects TRBV6-5 to TRBJ1-1; 7 positions match TRBD1. Germline V gene lookup returns CDR1 MNHEY and CDR2 SVGAGI. This CDR3 is built from 14 residues. The V gene end was trimmed by 7 bases and the J gene end by 1 base; junction bases not matched to a gene: 6. This chain's CDR3 is CASISRQGNTEAFF. The CDR3 nucleotides are TGTGCCAGCATTAGTAGACAGGGGAACACTGAAGCTTTCTTT.

The chain carries TRBV7-2 and TRBJ2-5; 8 nucleotides align to TRBD1. After removal of 1 base from V and 4 bases from J, the junction contained 8 bases not matched to a gene. This CDR3 has 16 amino acids. Germline V CDR1 and CDR2: SGHTA, FQGNSA. The CDR3 sequence is CASSLVQGQGRETQYF. The CDR3 coding sequence is TGTGCCAGCAGCTTAGTGCAAGGACAGGGTAGAGAGACCCAGTACTTC.

The chain has TRBV10-3 and TRBJ1-1; tentatively, D is TRBD1 (5 bases). The CDR3 length is 17 residues. V dropped 4 bases and J dropped 1 base, with 19 bases sitting between them. Per the germline V gene, CDR1 is ENHRY and CDR2 is SYGVKD. CDR3 region: CAISAGPGEASNTEAFF. In DNA, the CDR3 is TGTGCCATCAGTGCAGGCCCGGGGGAGGCGTCGAACACTGAAGCTTTCTTT.

The DNA for the CDR3 is TGTGCCAGCAGTTCAGGGTCCGTGGGTCAGCCCCAGCATTTT. It specifies CASSSGSVGQPQHF. The rearrangement joins TRBV28 to TRBJ1-5; possible D gene TRBD1, 5 bases. V lost 4 bases, J lost 6 bases, and 13 bases lay in between. Looked up from germline, CDR1 is MDHEN and CDR2 is SYDVKM. The CDR3 runs 14 residues.

The chain links TRBV27 to TRBJ1-2; D unresolved. The CDR3 has 12 residues. Germline loops: CDR1 MNHEY, CDR2 SMNVEV (reference sequence). The V end was cut by 7 bases, the J end by 4 bases, with 10 bases between. The chain's CDR3 is CASKNTGYGYTF. As DNA, the CDR3 is TGTGCCAGCAAGAACACGGGCTATGGCTACACCTTC.

This chain uses TRBV12-3 or TRBV12-4 with TRBJ2-7; D is uncertain. The CDR3 is made up of 12 amino acids. With 5 bases removed from V and 1 base from J, the gap between germline ends came to 6 bases. CDR3 nucleotides: TGTGCCAGCAGTCCACAATCCTACGAGCAGTACTTC. It codes for CASSPQSYEQYF.

The chain couples TRBV4-3 to TRBJ1-6, with D uncertain. Trimming removed 0 bases from V and 8 bases from J, with 14 bases in between. This CDR3 comprises 16 residues. Germline V CDR1 and CDR2: LGHNA, YSLEER. CDR3 coding DNA: TGCGCCAGCAGCCAAGAGTTCGGGGTTAGTCATTCACCCCTCCACTTT. Its translation is CASSQEFGVSHSPLHF.

This clone occurred a few times. The V and J genes are TRBV7-9 and TRBJ2-7, with 7 bases identical to TRBD2. The CDR3 covers 14 residues. Trimming took 2 bases from V and 4 from J; bases not matched to a gene: 5. Germline V CDR1 and CDR2: SEHNR, FQNEAQ (reference sequence). DNA for the CDR3: TGTGCCAGCAGCTTATTTGGTAGCGGGTACGAGCAGTACTTC. Amino acids: CASSLFGSGYEQYF.

This chain links TRBV10-3 with TRBJ2-3, with 12 bases aligning to TRBD2. The length of the CDR3 is 15 residues. Germline CDR1 reads ENHRY; CDR2 reads SYGVKD. Unmatched junction bases numbered 8, after V lost 8 bases and J lost 5 bases. CDR3 coding DNA: TGTGCCATCCAACCTAGCGGGAGGGCCTTAGATACGCAGTATTTT. Its translation: CAIQPSGRALDTQYF.

V gene TRBV19 combines with J gene TRBJ1-1, with D tentatively TRBD1 (6 bases). The CDR3 runs 13 residues. Germline V gene data show CDR1 as LNHDA and CDR2 as SQIVND (reference sequence). Trimming removed 7 bases at V and 1 base at J, with 10 bases between. CDR3 bases: TGTGCCAGTATAGGGGGTGGGAACACTGAAGCTTTCTTT. Amino acid sequence: CASIGGGNTEAFF.

V gene TRBV5-8 combines with J gene TRBJ1-5; the D gene is possibly TRBD1 (5 bases). The CDR3 covers 16 residues. Germline V gives CDR1 SGHTS, CDR2 YDEGEE. The V end was cut by 4 bases, the J end by 4 bases, with 18 bases between. The CDR3 region is CASSPNGGVGNQPQHF. CDR3 bases: TGTGCCAGCAGCCCCAACGGGGGAGTAGGGAATCAGCCCCAGCATTTT.

The chain carries TRBV28 and TRBJ1-5; 7 nucleotides agree with TRBD1. Germline CDR1 and CDR2: MDHEN and SYDVKM. The length of the CDR3 is 13 residues. With V trimmed by 8 bases and J by 4 bases, 5 bases remained unmatched. CDR3 nucleotide sequence: TGTGCCAGCCTACAGGGGCCGAATCAGCCCCAGCATTTT. Amino acids: CASLQGPNQPQHF.

The genes are TRBV6-5 and TRBJ1-2; 7 bases line up with TRBD1. CDR3 length: 14 amino acids. Trimming cost V 8 bases and J 0 bases; bases outside gene matches: 6. Germline CDR1 MNHEY, CDR2 SVGAGI. CDR3 bases: TGTGCCAGCGGCCCTGACAGGGCTAACTATGGCTACACCTTC. Translated: CASGPDRANYGYTF.

This rearrangement joins TRBV30 to TRBJ1-1; D is unresolved. CDR1 is GTSNPN, CDR2 SVGIG, per germline (reference sequence). Trimming took 5 bases from V and 3 from J, leaving 13 bases between them. This CDR3 spans 13 amino acids. CDR3 sequence (DNA): TGTGCCTGGGTGGAGGGTTTGTACACTGAAGCTTTCTTT. It encodes CAWVEGLYTEAFF.

This chain uses TRBV28 with TRBJ1-2, with 7 bases lining up with TRBD1. The J segment lost 8 bases and the V segment lost 5 bases, leaving 5 bases of the junction unmatched. This CDR3 spans 12 amino acids. CDR1 and CDR2 (germline): MDHEN, SYDVKM. CDR3 residues: CASSTTGRGYTF. The CDR3 DNA reads TGTGCCAGCAGTACGACAGGGAGGGGCTACACCTTC.

The CDR3 bases are TGCGCCAGCAGCCGGACAGTCAACACTGAAGCTTTCTTT. Protein product: CASSRTVNTEAFF. J is TRBJ1-1 and V is TRBV5-1; the D gene is possibly TRBD1 (6 bases). The CDR3 has 13 amino acids. V was cut by 4 bases and J by 2 bases, with 9 bases left in between. Per germline, CDR1 SGHRS and CDR2 YFSETQ.

The chain is built from TRBV5-4 and TRBJ2-1, with 10 positions matching TRBD2. V lost 0 bases, J lost 5 bases, and 11 bases stayed unmatched. This CDR3 region has 18 residues. The germline V gene encodes CDR1 SGHNT and CDR2 YYREEE (reference sequence). CDR3 sequence: CASSLDLPGLAPNNEQFF. The DNA of the CDR3 is TGTGCCAGCAGCTTGGACCTACCGGGACTAGCGCCGAACAATGAGCAGTTCTTC.

J is TRBJ1-1 and V is TRBV30; D call uncertain. V was shortened by 2 bases and J by 7 bases, with 17 bases between the two germline ends. Germline CDR1 is GTSNPN and CDR2 is SVGIG (reference sequence). The CDR3 is 14 amino acids. CDR3: CAWSRTLGVSEAFF. The CDR3 region has the DNA TGTGCCTGGAGTCGGACTTTGGGTGTTAGTGAAGCTTTCTTT.

CDR3 loop: CASSPGTSGGLKETQYF. CDR3 nucleotide sequence: TGTGCCAGCAGCCCAGGGACTAGCGGGGGATTAAAAGAGACCCAGTACTTC. The rearrangement joins TRBV4-2 to TRBJ2-5; 14 bases are shared with TRBD2. CDR3 length: 17 amino acids. The junction had 7 bases not matched to a gene; V was cut back by 4 bases and J by 3 bases. Germline-derived CDR1 and CDR2 are LGHNA and YNFKEQ.

The chain employs TRBV11-3 and TRBJ2-7; the D is unclear. CDR3 size: 12 residues. The V gene lost 9 bases and the J gene lost 0 bases, with 9 bases spanning the gap. Germline CDR1 is SGHNT and CDR2 is YENEEA. The CDR3 nucleotides are TGTGCCAGTGGGCTCGTCTCCTACGAGCAGTACTTC. As protein: CASGLVSYEQYF.

V is TRBV30 and J is TRBJ1-1; D is unclear. The germline V and J ends were trimmed by 1 base and 4 bases, with 10 bases remaining between them. In germline, CDR1 is GTSNPN, CDR2 SVGIG (reference sequence). This CDR3 comprises 13 residues. The CDR3: CAWSGLYPTEAFF. CDR3 DNA sequence: TGTGCCTGGAGTGGTCTATACCCCACTGAAGCTTTCTTT.

The chain is built from TRBV28 and TRBJ1-6; the D is unclear. CDR3 length: 12 amino acids. Trimming took off 4 bases at V and 7 bases at J, with 5 bases between the two ends. Germline V gene data show CDR1 as MDHEN and CDR2 as SYDVKM. CDR3 DNA sequence: TGTGCCAGCAGTTCGGAGAATTCACCCCTCCACTTT. This encodes CASSSENSPLHF.